This record looks at one T cell receptor (beta chain) sequence and its context. Its antigen remains unknown. V lost 4 bases and J lost 9, with 8 bases in between. The CDR3 sequence is 11 residues long. Germline CDR1 LNHDA, CDR2 SQIVND (reference sequence). The data were taken from a study of CD8 T cells in Susac syndrome. Overall study findings and caveats: When the CD4+ T cell repertoires of patients with Susac syndrome were examined, they did not show any clonal expansion.

RNA, at about 0.45 to 1 ug, was reverse transcribed with random hexamers. By means of immunoSEQ multiplex PCR, TCR beta CDR3 spanning 54 Vbeta and 13 Jbeta underwent amplification. TCRdb itself ran the immunoSEQ multiplex PCR reads through MiXCR, one entry per CDR3 protein. The repertoire has about 170,000 distinct CDR3 sequences, approximately 95% of them found once; the top ten carry less than 0.15%. The TCR comes from a human donor with Susac syndrome. Source material: CD4+ T cells from PBMCs. J is TRBJ2-3 and V is TRBV19; the D gene is possibly TRBD1 (6 bases). The CDR3 nucleotides read TGTGCCAGTAGTACTCAGGGGACGCAGTATTTT. It translates to CASSTQGTQYF.